What follows are 5 T cell receptor beta chains derived from one specimen sequenced in a study of T cells expressing NK-cell markers. One entry per CDR3 protein, without DNA, is what TCRdb gives after re-calling the 5' RACE reads. The table gives about 150,000 distinct CDR3 sequences; the top ten clones make up 37% of it. Material: blood T cells: a sorted CD56 or NKG2C T cell subset, CD4+ or CD8+ T cells, or bulk PBMC T cells (not recorded which). These receptors were obtained from a woman aged 45-59 years in good health.

This chain joins TRBV7-3 and TRBJ2-1; there is no DNA to check the TCRdb D call of TRBD1. From germline, CDR1 is SGHTA and CDR2 FQGTGA. CDR3 size: 15 residues. The CDR3 here is CASSMTGGDSFEQFF.

The gene calls are TRBV12-3 or TRBV12-4 and TRBJ2-5. The CDR3 runs to 14 residues. The chain's CDR3 is CASSKENSQETQYF.

This rearrangement joins TRBV21-1 to TRBJ2-7; with no DNA, the TCRdb D assignment of TRBD2 cannot be verified. TRBV21-1 is recorded as a pseudogene. The CDR3 covers 16 residues. The CDR3 loop is CASSPARLTGTYEQYF.

This chain uses TRBV5-1 with TRBJ1-1. The germline CDR1 and CDR2 sequences are SGHRS and YFSETQ. The length of the CDR3 is 13 residues. CDR3 sequence: CASSLVLGSEAFF.

The V call is TRBV9, the J call TRBJ2-3; TCRdb's assignment of TRBD2 cannot be checked, as there is no DNA. The CDR3 runs to 16 residues. Germline V gives CDR1 SGDLS, CDR2 YYNGEE. This CDR3 is CASSVAPAGATDTQYF. Variable domain in full (rest from reference TRBV9 and TRBJ2-3): DSGVTQTPKHLITATGQRVTLRCSPRSGDLSVYWYQQSLDQGLQFLIQYYNGEERAKGNILERFSAQQFPDLHSELNLSSLELGDSALYFCASSVAPAGATDTQYFGPGTRLTVL.